The source of this T cell receptor beta chain is a study of response to subunit inactivated influenza vaccine. TCRdb passed the RT-PCR reads through MiXCR, listing each CDR3 protein once. The sample records over 450,000 distinct CDR3 sequences, 10% to 15% being singletons. This sequence was found in a man in his forties or fifties who received an inactivated influenza vaccine. Sequences were derived from PBMCs from blood, sampled 45 days after vaccination.

The CDR3 DNA sequence: TGCGCCAGCAGCTTGGCCAAGGGACTAGCGGGAATTTTTTGGGGGAATGAGCAGTTCTTC. This gives the protein CASSLAKGLAGIFWGNEQFF. V is TRBV5-1 and J is TRBJ2-1; TRBD2 aligns across 13 bases. V lost 0 bases to trimming and J lost 7 bases; unmatched junction nucleotides: 16. In germline, CDR1 is SGHRS, CDR2 YFSETQ. The CDR3 loop spans 20 amino acids.